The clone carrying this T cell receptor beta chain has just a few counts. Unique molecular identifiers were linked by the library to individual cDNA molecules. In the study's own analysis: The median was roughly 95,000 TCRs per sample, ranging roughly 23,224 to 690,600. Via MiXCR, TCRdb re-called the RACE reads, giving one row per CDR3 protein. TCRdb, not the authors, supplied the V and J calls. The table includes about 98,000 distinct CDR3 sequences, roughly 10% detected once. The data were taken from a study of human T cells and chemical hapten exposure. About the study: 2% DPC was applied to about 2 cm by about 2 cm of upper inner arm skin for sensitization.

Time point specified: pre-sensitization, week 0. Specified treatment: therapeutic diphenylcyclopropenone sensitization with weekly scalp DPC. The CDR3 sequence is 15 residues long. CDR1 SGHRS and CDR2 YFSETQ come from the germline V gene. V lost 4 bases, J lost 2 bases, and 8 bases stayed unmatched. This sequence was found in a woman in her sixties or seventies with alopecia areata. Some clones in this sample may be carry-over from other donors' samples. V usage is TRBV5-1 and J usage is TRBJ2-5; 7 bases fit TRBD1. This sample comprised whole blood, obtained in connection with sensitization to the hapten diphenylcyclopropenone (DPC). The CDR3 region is CASSRDRATQETQYF. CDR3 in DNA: TGCGCCAGCAGCCGGGACAGAGCAACTCAAGAGACCCAGTACTTC.